Following are 19 T cell receptor beta chains from one sample sequenced in a study of blood T cell repertoires in COVID-19. Assay used: immunoSEQ multiplex PCR; TCRdb lists only in-frame clones, some missing. The data show about 100,000 clones, 80% to 90% seen once. The source material was PBMCs or T cells enriched from blood (not recorded which). The receptors stem from a woman aged 45-65 years who had recovered from COVID-19.

The V gene is TRBV5-4, the J gene TRBJ2-7; the match to TRBD2 covers 8 bases. Germline CDR1 and CDR2: SGHNT and YYREEE (reference sequence). This CDR3 is 15 amino acids long. Trimming cost V 3 bases and J 3 bases; bases outside gene matches: 8. The CDR3 DNA is TGTGCCAGCAGCTCGGGGGGGGAGCGGGGCTACGAGCAGTACTTC. Protein product: CASSSGGERGYEQYF. The full variable domain, completed using reference TRBV5-4 and TRBJ2-7, is ETGVTQSPTHLIKTRGQQVTLRCSSQSGHNTVSWYQQALGQGPQFIFQYYREEENGRGNFPPRFSGLQFPNYSSELNVNALELDDSALYLCASSSGGERGYEQYFGPGTRLTVT.

This chain uses TRBV6-5 with TRBJ2-7, with 7 bases fitting TRBD1. V shed 7 bases, J shed 7 bases, and the junction held 4 bases outside the gene matches. Germline assignment: CDR1 MNHEY and CDR2 SVGAGI. This CDR3 has 11 amino acids. This CDR3 is CASKGGREQYF. CDR3 coding DNA: TGTGCCAGCAAAGGGGGCCGTGAGCAGTACTTC.

The J gene is TRBJ1-1, the V gene TRBV5-4, with D possibly being TRBD1 (5 bases). This CDR3 has 15 residues. V gave up 1 base and J gave up 0 bases, with 10 bases separating them. Germline V CDR1 and CDR2: SGHNT, YYREEE (reference sequence). The CDR3: CASSLQGGVNTEAFF. DNA for the CDR3: TGTGCCAGCAGCTTGCAGGGAGGGGTGAACACTGAAGCTTTCTTT. Complete variable domain (other parts from reference TRBV5-4 and TRBJ1-1): ETGVTQSPTHLIKTRGQQVTLRCSSQSGHNTVSWYQQALGQGPQFIFQYYREEENGRGNFPPRFSGLQFPNYSSELNVNALELDDSALYLCASSLQGGVNTEAFFGQGTRLTVV.

The chain uses TRBV5-8 and TRBJ2-7, with 10 bases identical to TRBD2. J was trimmed by 2 bases and V by 2 bases; bases with no gene match: 1. This CDR3 has 14 residues. Germline-derived CDR1 and CDR2 are SGHTS and YDEGEE. CDR3 protein: CASSFLAGAYEQYF. CDR3 nucleotides: TGTGCCAGCAGCTTTCTAGCGGGAGCCTACGAGCAGTACTTC.

The CDR3 here is CASSPSPSAGNTIYF. The CDR3 bases are TGTGCCAGCAGTCCCTCGCCCAGTGCTGGAAACACCATATATTTT. The chain links TRBV27 to TRBJ1-3; D is unclear. The germline gives CDR1 MNHEY, CDR2 SMNVEV (reference sequence). Trimming took off 5 bases at V and 2 bases at J, with 13 bases between the two ends. The CDR3 sequence is 15 residues long.

V gene TRBV9 combines with J gene TRBJ2-2; TRBD2 agrees at 9 bases. V gave up 5 bases and J gave up 5 bases; unmatched junction bases: 4. The CDR3 sequence is 14 residues long. Germline assignment: CDR1 SGDLS and CDR2 YYNGEE. DNA for the CDR3: TGTGCCAGCAGGTTGACTAGCGGTACCGGGGAGCTGTTTTTT. Its translation is CASRLTSGTGELFF.

The rearrangement uses TRBV11-2 and TRBJ1-1, with a tentative D call TRBD1 (6 bases). This CDR3 spans 14 amino acids. Germline V gene lookup returns CDR1 SGHAT and CDR2 FQNNGV. The germline V and J ends were trimmed by 5 bases and 4 bases, with 14 bases remaining between them. CDR3 in amino acids: CASSNLGGLTEAFF. The DNA for the CDR3 is TGTGCCAGCAGCAACCTCGGGGGGCTCACTGAAGCTTTCTTT.

The rearrangement joins TRBV10-3 to TRBJ1-4; D is unclear. Germline V gene lookup returns CDR1 ENHRY and CDR2 SYGVKD. The V and J ends lost 0 bases and 7 bases respectively, with 6 bases between them. This CDR3 is built from 13 residues. The CDR3 is CAISESPVEKLFF. The CDR3 bases are TGTGCCATCAGTGAGTCCCCCGTTGAAAAACTGTTTTTT.

This clone has a single count. This chain connects TRBV6-5 to TRBJ1-2; 7 bases map to TRBD1. The V gene's germline CDR1 is MNHEY and CDR2 SVGAGI. The V gene end was trimmed by 11 bases and the J gene end by 4 bases; junction bases not matched to a gene: 7. The CDR3 consists of 12 residues. CDR3 bases: TGTGCCGGAGCCACAGGGGCCTATGGCTACACCTTC. It yields the protein CAGATGAYGYTF.

J is TRBJ1-2 and V is TRBV19; the D gene is possibly TRBD1 (6 bases). With 6 bases removed from V and 5 bases from J, the gap between germline ends came to 16 bases. The CDR3 length is 14 residues. Germline loops: CDR1 LNHDA, CDR2 SQIVND (reference sequence). In nucleotides, the CDR3 is TGTGCCAGTAGCGAGACAGGTCCGGCGTATGGCTACACCTTC. Its protein product is CASSETGPAYGYTF.

This chain joins TRBV5-1 and TRBJ2-5, with 10 bases fitting TRBD1. The CDR3 runs 16 residues. The V segment lost 0 bases and the J segment 1 base; nucleotides outside the gene matches: 3. CDR1 is SGHRS and CDR2 is YFSETQ in the germline V gene. CDR3 in amino acids: CASSLGGQGFQETQYF. The CDR3 bases are TGCGCCAGCAGCTTGGGGGGACAGGGGTTCCAAGAGACCCAGTACTTC.

The gene calls are TRBV4-1 and TRBJ1-3, with D possibly TRBD1 on 5 matching bases. Looked up from germline, CDR1 is MGHRA and CDR2 is YSYEKL. CDR3 size: 16 residues. Trimming cost V 0 bases and J 4 bases, with 13 bases left between them. CDR3 DNA sequence: TGCGCCAGCAGCCAAGATTGGGGGGGAGGAGGAAACACCATATATTTT. Translating gives CASSQDWGGGGNTIYF.

This clone appeared a few times. This chain connects TRBV6-5 to TRBJ2-5; possible D gene TRBD2, 5 bases. Germline CDR1 MNHEY, CDR2 SVGAGI. This CDR3 is 12 amino acids long. V lost 5 bases and J 5 bases, leaving 9 bases between the germline ends. In DNA form, the CDR3 reads TGTGCCAGCAGTCGAGGCGGGGAGACCCAGTACTTC. Amino acid sequence: CASSRGGETQYF.

CDR3 amino acids: CASSVDQGGGDTQYF. In DNA, the CDR3 is TGTGCCAGCAGCGTAGATCAGGGAGGAGGAGATACGCAGTATTTT. This rearrangement joins TRBV9 to TRBJ2-3, with D perhaps matching TRBD2 (6 bases). Germline CDR1 reads SGDLS; CDR2 reads YYNGEE. Trimming took 0 bases from V and 5 from J, leaving 13 bases between them. The CDR3 is 15 residues long. The entire variable domain, with the rest obtained from reference TRBV9 and TRBJ2-3, is as follows: DSGVTQTPKHLITATGQRVTLRCSPRSGDLSVYWYQQSLDQGLQFLIQYYNGEERAKGNILERFSAQQFPDLHSELNLSSLELGDSALYFCASSVDQGGGDTQYFGPGTRLTVL.

V usage is TRBV6-6 and J usage is TRBJ1-2; 7 nucleotides align to TRBD1. In germline, CDR1 is MNHNY, CDR2 SVGAGI (reference sequence). The CDR3 runs to 13 residues. V lost 2 bases, J lost 5 bases, and 2 bases stayed unmatched. CDR3 bases: TGTGCCAGCAGTTACGACAGGGAATATGGCTACACCTTC. Translated: CASSYDREYGYTF.

The chain links TRBV9 to TRBJ2-5, with D perhaps TRBD1 (8 bases). The V end lost 3 bases, the J end lost 4 bases, and 16 bases lay between the germline ends. Germline V gives CDR1 SGDLS, CDR2 YYNGEE. The CDR3 length is 15 residues. CDR3 protein: CASSASTGEGETQYF. As DNA, the CDR3 is TGTGCCAGCAGCGCCTCGACAGGGGAGGGAGAGACCCAGTACTTC. Drawing the rest from reference TRBV9 and TRBJ2-5, the complete variable domain is DSGVTQTPKHLITATGQRVTLRCSPRSGDLSVYWYQQSLDQGLQFLIQYYNGEERAKGNILERFSAQQFPDLHSELNLSSLELGDSALYFCASSASTGEGETQYFGPGTRLLVL.

This clone was observed many times. The V gene is TRBV28, the J gene TRBJ2-7, with 8 positions matching TRBD1. Germline lookup yields CDR1 MDHEN and CDR2 SYDVKM. There are 14 residues in the CDR3. V lost 6 bases to trimming and J lost 3 bases; unmatched junction nucleotides: 7. The CDR3 nucleotides read TGTGCCAGCAGATACAGGGGGTCGCGCTACGAGCAGTACTTC. This translates into CASRYRGSRYEQYF. Based on the CDR3 plus reference TRBV28 and TRBJ2-7, the full variable domain is DVKVTQSSRYLVKRTGEKVFLECVQDMDHENMFWYRQDPGLGLRLIYFSYDVKMKEKGDIPEGYSVSREKKERFSLILESASTNQTSMYLCASRYRGSRYEQYFGPGTRLTVT.

The chain recombines TRBV5-8 with TRBJ1-5; TRBD1 might be the D (5 bases). Germline CDR1 reads SGHTS; CDR2 reads YDEGEE. The CDR3 contains 15 residues. Trimming removed 2 bases at V and 3 bases at J, with 12 bases between. CDR3 sequence reads: CASSLGIRVNQPQHF. CDR3 DNA: TGTGCCAGCAGCTTAGGTATCAGGGTCAATCAGCCCCAGCATTTT. Based on the CDR3 plus reference TRBV5-8 and TRBJ1-5, the full variable domain is EAGVTQSPTHLIKTRGQQATLRCSPISGHTSVYWYQQALGLGLQFLLWYDEGEERNRGNFPPRFSGRQFPNYSSELNVNALELEDSALYLCASSLGIRVNQPQHFGDGTRLSIL.

This clone was seen a handful of times. The chain couples TRBV10-1 to TRBJ2-4; possible D gene TRBD2, 7 bases. The V end lost 8 bases, the J end lost 9 bases, and 23 bases lay between the germline ends. Germline assignment: CDR1 WNHNN and CDR2 SYGVQD (reference sequence). CDR3 length: 15 amino acids. Written as DNA, the CDR3 is TGCGCCAGCTCCCGAGGGAGAGGCGGGGGCGGCATTCAGTACTTC. Residues: CASSRGRGGGGIQYF.